This entry describes one TCR beta chain. The antigen is unknown. Template switching with 5'RACE generated the TCR cDNA and added a universal primer site and UMIs. TCRdb reprocessed the 5' RACE reads with MiXCR, giving one entry per CDR3 protein. The sample has 350,000 to 450,000 distinct CDR3 sequences; 6% to 8% are singletons. These data originate in a study of T cells after yellow fever vaccination. Turning to the study itself: When fractions had low cell numbers, they were prepared with SMART-Seq v4 Ultra Low Input.

Study-wide findings and caveats: Abundant clonotypes (contaminants from the bulk population) could be present in FACS-sorted repertoires. After the booster, about 95% of CD4 and approximately 87% of CD8 primary-response clones were re-detected.

The origin of this receptor is a young man who received the YFV17D yellow fever vaccine. Sequencing used PBMCs, obtained 5 days after the yellow fever booster vaccination.

Written as DNA, the CDR3 is TGCAGTCAAGTACGAGGGGGCCCGACCCAGTACTTC. Its protein product is CSQVRGGPTQYF. The chain is built from TRBV20-1 and TRBJ2-5, with 7 nucleotides matching TRBD1. V dropped 8 bases and J dropped 7; count of bases not matched to a gene: 10. In germline, CDR1 is DFQATT, CDR2 SNEGSKA (reference sequence). The CDR3 covers 12 residues.